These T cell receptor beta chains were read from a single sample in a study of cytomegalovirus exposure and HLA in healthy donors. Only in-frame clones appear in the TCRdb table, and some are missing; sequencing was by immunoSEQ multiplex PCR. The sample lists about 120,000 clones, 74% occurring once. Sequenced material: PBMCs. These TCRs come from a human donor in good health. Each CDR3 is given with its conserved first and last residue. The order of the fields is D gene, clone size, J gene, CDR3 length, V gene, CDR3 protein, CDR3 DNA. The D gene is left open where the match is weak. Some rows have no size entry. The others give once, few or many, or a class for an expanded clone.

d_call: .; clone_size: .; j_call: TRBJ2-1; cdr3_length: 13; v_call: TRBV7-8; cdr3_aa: CASSFKTYNEQFF; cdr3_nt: TGTGCCAGCAGCTTTAAAACCTACAATGAGCAGTTCTTC
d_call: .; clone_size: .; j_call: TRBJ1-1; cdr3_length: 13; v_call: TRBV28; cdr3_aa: CASSSRLNTEAFF; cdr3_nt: TGTGCCAGCAGTTCCCGGTTGAACACTGAAGCTTTCTTT
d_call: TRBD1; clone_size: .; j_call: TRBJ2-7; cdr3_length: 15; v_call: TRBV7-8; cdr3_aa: CASSLGTGGRYEQYF; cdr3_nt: TGTGCCAGCAGCTTAGGGACAGGGGGCAGGTACGAGCAGTACTTC
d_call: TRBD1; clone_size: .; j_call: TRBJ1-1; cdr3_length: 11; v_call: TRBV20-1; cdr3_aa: CSARQGDEAFF; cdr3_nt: TGCAGTGCTCGACAGGGAGACGAAGCTTTCTTT
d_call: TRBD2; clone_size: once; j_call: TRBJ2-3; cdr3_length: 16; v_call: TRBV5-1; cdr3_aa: CASSPSGRRGTDTQYF; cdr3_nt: TGCGCCAGCAGCCCTAGCGGGAGAAGGGGGACAGATACGCAGTATTTT
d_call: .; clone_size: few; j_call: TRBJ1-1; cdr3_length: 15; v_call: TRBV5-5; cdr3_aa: CASSLATGRGTEAFF; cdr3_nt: TGTGCCAGCAGCTTGGCAACAGGGAGGGGCACTGAAGCTTTCTTT
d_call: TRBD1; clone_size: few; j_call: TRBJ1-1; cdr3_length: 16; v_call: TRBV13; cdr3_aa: CASSFPQGGRETEAFF; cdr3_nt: TGTGCCAGCAGCTTCCCACAGGGGGGAAGGGAGACTGAAGCTTTCTTT
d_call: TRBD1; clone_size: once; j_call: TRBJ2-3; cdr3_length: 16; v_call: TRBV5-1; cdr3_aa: CASSLGGTGGTDTQYF; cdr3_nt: TGCGCCAGCAGCTTGGGGGGGACAGGGGGCACAGATACGCAGTATTTT
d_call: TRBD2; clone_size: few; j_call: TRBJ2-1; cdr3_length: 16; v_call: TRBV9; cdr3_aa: CASSSRLAGPYNEQFF; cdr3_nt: TGTGCCAGCAGCTCCCGACTAGCGGGGCCCTACAATGAGCAGTTCTTC
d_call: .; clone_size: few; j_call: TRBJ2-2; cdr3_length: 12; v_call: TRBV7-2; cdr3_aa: CASSLYYGELFF; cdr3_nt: TGTGCCAGCAGCTTATATTACGGGGAGCTGTTTTTT
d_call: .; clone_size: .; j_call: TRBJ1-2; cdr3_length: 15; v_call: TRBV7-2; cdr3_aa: CASSLGTDNFYGYTF; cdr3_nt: TGTGCCAGCAGCTTAGGAACGGACAACTTCTATGGCTACACCTTC
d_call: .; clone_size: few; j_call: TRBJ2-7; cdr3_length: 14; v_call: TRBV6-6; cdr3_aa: CASRRQGGTREQYF; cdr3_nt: TGTGCCAGCAGACGCCAGGGGGGAACTAGGGAGCAGTACTTC
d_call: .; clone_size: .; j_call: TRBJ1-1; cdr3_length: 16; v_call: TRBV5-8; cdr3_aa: CASTFGPGGMNTEAFF; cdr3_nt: .
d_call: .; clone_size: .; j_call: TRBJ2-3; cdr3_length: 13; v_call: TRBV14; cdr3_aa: CASSPGPRGTQYF; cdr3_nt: TGTGCCAGCAGCCCTGGACCCCGGGGTACGCAGTATTTT
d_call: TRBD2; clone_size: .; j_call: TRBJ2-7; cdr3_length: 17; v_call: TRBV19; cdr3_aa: CASSIAAGAPSSYEQYF; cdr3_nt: TGTGCCAGTAGTATAGCGGCGGGAGCCCCTAGCTCCTACGAGCAGTACTTC
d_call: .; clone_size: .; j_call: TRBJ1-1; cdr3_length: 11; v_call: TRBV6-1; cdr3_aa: CASLRGTEAFF; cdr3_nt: TGTGCCAGTTTACGAGGGACTGAAGCTTTCTTT
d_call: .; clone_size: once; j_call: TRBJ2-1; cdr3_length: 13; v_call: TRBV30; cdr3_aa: CAWSFSSYNEQFF; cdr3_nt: TGTGCCTGGAGCTTTAGCTCCTACAATGAGCAGTTCTTC
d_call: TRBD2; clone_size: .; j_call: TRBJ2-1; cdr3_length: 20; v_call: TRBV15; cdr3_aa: CATSRDSRLAGGKSYNEQFF; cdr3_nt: TGTGCCACCAGCAGAGATTCGAGACTAGCGGGGGGGAAGAGCTACAATGAGCAATTCTTC
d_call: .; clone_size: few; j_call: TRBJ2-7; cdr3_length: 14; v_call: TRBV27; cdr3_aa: CASSLRSDGYEQYF; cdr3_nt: TGTGCCAGCAGTTTAAGGTCAGACGGGTACGAGCAGTACTTC
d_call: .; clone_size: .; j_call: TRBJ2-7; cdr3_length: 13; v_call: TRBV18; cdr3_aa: CASSPPSLYEQYF; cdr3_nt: TGTGCCAGCTCACCACCCTCCCTCTACGAGCAGTACTTC
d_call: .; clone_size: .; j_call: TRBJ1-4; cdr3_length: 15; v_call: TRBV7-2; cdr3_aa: CASSPRTAFNEKLFF; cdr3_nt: TGTGCCAGCAGCCCGCGGACAGCCTTTAATGAAAAACTGTTTTTT
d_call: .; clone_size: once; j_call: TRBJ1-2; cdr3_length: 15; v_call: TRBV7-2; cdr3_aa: CASRVGGGREYGYTF; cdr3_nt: TGTGCCAGCAGGGTTGGGGGAGGGCGGGAATATGGCTACACCTTC
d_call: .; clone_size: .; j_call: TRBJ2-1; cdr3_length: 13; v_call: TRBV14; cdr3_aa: CASSRQAYNEQFF; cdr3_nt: TGTGCCAGCAGCCGACAGGCGTACAATGAGCAGTTCTTC
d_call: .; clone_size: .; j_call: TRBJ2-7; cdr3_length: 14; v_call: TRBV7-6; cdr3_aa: CASSLGGGGYEQYF; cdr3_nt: TGTGCCAGCAGCTTAGGCGGGGGCGGATACGAGCAGTACTTC
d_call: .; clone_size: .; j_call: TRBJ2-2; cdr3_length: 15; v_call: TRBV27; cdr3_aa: CASSFSLASTGELFF; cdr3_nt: TGTGCCAGCAGTTTTAGTCTAGCCTCGACCGGGGAGCTGTTTTTT
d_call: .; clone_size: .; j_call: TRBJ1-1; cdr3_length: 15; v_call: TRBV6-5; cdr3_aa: CASSPRVRVNTEAFF; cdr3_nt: TGTGCCAGCAGCCCCCGCGTGAGGGTAAACACTGAAGCTTTCTTT
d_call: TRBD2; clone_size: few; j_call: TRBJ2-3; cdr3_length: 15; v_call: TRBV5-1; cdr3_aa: CASSLARGRGDTQYF; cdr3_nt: TGCGCCAGCAGCTTGGCTCGCGGGAGGGGAGATACGCAGTATTTT
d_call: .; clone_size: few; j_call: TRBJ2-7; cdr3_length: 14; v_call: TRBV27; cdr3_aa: CASSPRNPPYEQYF; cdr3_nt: TGTGCCAGCAGCCCGAGAAACCCCCCTTACGAGCAGTACTTC